These 9 T cell receptor beta chains originate from one sample sequenced in a study of blood T cell repertoires in COVID-19. Sequencing used immunoSEQ multiplex PCR; TCRdb keeps in-frame clones, though not all of them. The data hold 250,000 or so clones, with around 87% observed a single time. The sequencing input was peripheral blood. The receptors were sampled from a woman aged 55-70 years with COVID-19, enrolled during active disease.

The chain recombines TRBV18 with TRBJ2-7; 12 bases fit TRBD2. CDR3 size: 14 residues. The V segment lost 8 bases and the J segment 2 bases; nucleotides outside the gene matches: 4. Germline-derived CDR1 and CDR2 are KGHSH and LQKENI. The CDR3 region is CASQGLAGTYEQYF. In DNA form, the CDR3 reads TGTGCCAGCCAAGGACTAGCGGGGACCTACGAGCAGTACTTC.

The chain joins TRBV3-1 (or the pseudogene TRBV3-2) to TRBJ2-1; 10 nucleotides agree with TRBD1. The CDR3 contains 18 residues. Germline trimming cut 1 base from V and 5 bases from J; bases unmatched to any gene: 11. Germline loops: CDR1 LGHDT, CDR2 YNNKEL (reference sequence). The CDR3 protein is CASSQAIATGGIDNEQFF. In DNA, the CDR3 is TGTGCCAGCAGCCAAGCAATTGCGACAGGGGGCATCGACAATGAGCAGTTCTTC.

V and J are TRBV4-1 and TRBJ1-3; D gene unclear. V dropped 0 bases and J dropped 0 bases, with 12 bases sitting between them. CDR3 length equals 17 residues. Germline CDR1 and CDR2: MGHRA and YSYEKL. The CDR3 coding sequence is TGCGCCAGCAGCCAAGAGTTCAGGTTTTCCTCTGGAAACACCATATATTTT. This translates into CASSQEFRFSSGNTIYF.

This clone was observed once. V gene TRBV11-2 combines with J gene TRBJ1-2, with 9 nucleotides matching TRBD1. J gave up 7 bases and V 7 bases, and 16 bases lay outside the gene matches. The CDR3 consists of 16 residues. CDR1 is SGHAT and CDR2 is FQNNGV in the germline V gene. This chain's CDR3 is CASIPFPGQGAFGYTF. CDR3 bases: TGTGCCAGCATCCCTTTCCCGGGACAGGGAGCATTTGGCTACACCTTC.

The rearrangement uses TRBV19 and TRBJ1-4; maybe TRBD1 (6 bases). The CDR3 consists of 13 residues. Germline CDR1 reads LNHDA; CDR2 reads SQIVND (reference sequence). V lost 4 bases, J lost 8 bases, and 11 bases lay in between. The CDR3 region has the DNA TGTGCCAGTAGTACGCATAGGGGGGAAAAACTGTTTTTT. This gives the protein CASSTHRGEKLFF. The whole variable domain, remainder taken from reference TRBV19 and TRBJ1-4, is DGGITQSPKYLFRKEGQNVTLSCEQNLNHDAMYWYRQDPGQGLRLIYYSQIVNDFQKGDIAEGYSVSREKKESFPLTVTSAQKNPTAFYLCASSTHRGEKLFFGSGTQLSVL.

The sample holds a few counts of this clone. V gene TRBV4-1 combines with J gene TRBJ2-2; 8 bases are a match to TRBD1. V shed 6 bases and J 4 bases; nucleotides not matched to a gene: 7. This CDR3 region has 15 residues. Germline CDR1 MGHRA, CDR2 YSYEKL. As DNA, the CDR3 is TGCGCCAGCAGTCCCGACAGGGGCGGCACCGGGGAGCTGTTTTTT. Protein sequence: CASSPDRGGTGELFF.

The V and J genes are TRBV5-1 and TRBJ2-5, with 11 bases identical to TRBD2. CDR3 length: 15 amino acids. V was pared by 4 bases and J by 9 bases, with 11 bases of the junction left unmatched. The germline CDR1 and CDR2 sequences are SGHRS and YFSETQ. The DNA of the CDR3 is TGCGCCAGCAGCCCCGGGACTAGCGGTCATGAGGCCCAGTACTTC. Encoded protein: CASSPGTSGHEAQYF. Drawing the rest from reference TRBV5-1 and TRBJ2-5, the complete variable domain is KAGVTQTPRYLIKTRGQQVTLSCSPISGHRSVSWYQQTPGQGLQFLFEYFSETQRNKGNFPGRFSGRQFSNSRSEMNVSTLELGDSALYLCASSPGTSGHEAQYFGPGTRLLVL.

V usage is TRBV4-1 and J usage is TRBJ2-5; 9 bases agree with TRBD2. Germline CDR1 reads MGHRA; CDR2 reads YSYEKL. Unmatched junction bases numbered 17, after V lost 4 bases and J lost 2 bases. The CDR3 totals 19 residues. The CDR3: CASSPLAGFIGVSQETQYF. The CDR3, as DNA: TGCGCCAGCAGCCCCCTAGCGGGGTTTATAGGCGTCAGTCAAGAGACCCAGTACTTC.

The chain recombines TRBV2 with TRBJ1-4, with D possibly being TRBD1 (5 bases). V lost 7 bases to trimming and J lost 0 bases, with 15 bases between them. The CDR3 has 16 amino acids. Looked up from germline, CDR1 is SNHLY and CDR2 is FYNNEI. This CDR3 reads CASTRDSGTTNEKLFF. The CDR3 DNA is TGTGCCAGCACCAGGGACTCCGGGACAACTAATGAAAAACTGTTTTTT.